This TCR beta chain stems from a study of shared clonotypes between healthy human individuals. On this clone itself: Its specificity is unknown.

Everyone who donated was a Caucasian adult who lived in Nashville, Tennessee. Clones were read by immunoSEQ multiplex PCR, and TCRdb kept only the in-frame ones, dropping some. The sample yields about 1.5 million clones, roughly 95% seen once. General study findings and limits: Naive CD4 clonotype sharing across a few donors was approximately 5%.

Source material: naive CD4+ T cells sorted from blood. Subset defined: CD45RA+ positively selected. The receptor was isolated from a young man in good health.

The CDR3 protein is CASSTQHSGRNEQFF. CDR3 sequence (DNA): TGTGCCAGCAGCACCCAGCACAGCGGGAGGAATGAGCAGTTCTTC. The genes are TRBV11-2 and TRBJ2-1; 9 bases line up with TRBD2. This CDR3 is built from 15 residues. Germline CDR1 reads SGHAT; CDR2 reads FQNNGV. J gave up 7 bases and V 5 bases, and 9 bases lay outside the gene matches.